This T cell receptor beta chain was retrieved from a study of T cells in Graves' hyperthyroidism and ophthalmopathy (dated by TCRdb to between 2019 and 2020). For the study in its entirety: Peripheral blood samples were taken at the time of initial diagnosis, prior to any treatment. After blood sampling, hyperthyroidism patients were treated with methimazole at a starting dose of 30 mg daily, and ophthalmopathy patients were treated with high-dose intravenous methylprednisolone. For training and testing, the 80 to 100 patients in the discovery cohort were randomly divided in a 7:3 ratio. The paper describes TCR Vbeta CDR3 sequencing of some 130 peripheral blood samples, made up of 43 ophthalmopathy patients, over 70 hyperthyroidism patients and 17 progressor patients. Prospective prediction of ophthalmopathy was tested in an independent validation cohort of approximately 19 hyperthyroidism patients and some 17 patients who later progressed to ophthalmopathy. The study also compared thyroid tissue and blood T-cell repertoires from about six Graves' hyperthyroidism patients. TCR V-J signatures able to tell the groups apart were searched for in a discovery cohort of more than 90 patients, of whom over 40 had Graves' ophthalmopathy and some 60 had stable Graves' hyperthyroidism. Results and caveats for the whole study, not just this receptor: Ophthalmopathy was separated from stable hyperthyroidism by a 13 V-J signature model, with around 90% sensitivity and approximately 84% specificity obtained in cross-validation and 80%/75% obtained in testing. In validation, the model predicted progression to ophthalmopathy a median of approximately 6.3 months before onset, with approximately 68% sensitivity and 72.22% specificity. No statistical method was used to set the sample size in advance, and investigators knew the group allocation. Most expanded thyroid clonotypes (frequency above 0.001) were also found in blood, which suggests that blood repertoires may mirror thyroid immune responses.

Stable Graves' hyperthyroidism was defined as the absence of progression to ophthalmopathy over 18 months of follow-up. Hyperthyroidism patients were newly diagnosed, had a disease duration of under 2 months, and were aged 18 to 65 years. Exclusion was applied to patients with uncontrolled infections, other autoimmune diseases, pregnancy or lactation. Diagnoses were established on the basis of clinical symptoms, serum thyroxine and TRAb, thyroid ultrasound, and orbital computed tomography. PBMCs were isolated from roughly 10 ml of fresh peripheral blood by Ficoll-Paque density gradient centrifugation. Total RNA was extracted using Trizol reagent, and RNA quality was assessed on an Agilent 2100 Bioanalyzer. TCR beta CDR3 regions were amplified from RNA transcripts. A first-round RT-PCR of the TCR CDR3 used the HTBI primer set with the Qiagen OneStep RT-PCR kit. Libraries were constructed in a second round of multiplex PCR, after which size selection and purification were performed. Paired-end sequencing of the libraries was performed with 100 bp reads on an Illumina HiSeq2000. Turning to the authors' computational methods: SOAPnuke was used to process the raw data, throwing out any read that contained adapters or uncalled bases, had a mean Phred below 15, or lacked an exact constant-primer or identifier match. High-quality paired reads were merged with COPE v1.2.5, and unique nucleotide sequences were defined as clonotypes. MiTCR v1.1 was used to align the clonotypes against IMGT TRBV, TRBD and TRBJ reference segments. Analysis was restricted to V-J combinations with a frequency above 0.0001, which covered 98% to 99.2% of repertoires. The TCS score was defined as F50 (clonal expansion) divided by E x V (chaos), with BLOSUM62-based TCRdist calculated between CDR3 peptides within each V-J. Welch's t-statistics and random forest reduced around 550 V-J features to 13, which were used in a naive Bayes classifier (R e1071). The public sequencing data were trimmed at Q25 with fastp and processed into clonotypes with MiXCR by TCRdb, which kept only in-frame beta chains. Rows are combined by CDR3 protein, so each entry shows the most common genes and DNA. TCRdb, rather than the study authors, made the V and J calls. The sample table records some 420,000 distinct CDR3 sequences; roughly 15% of these occur just once. The biggest ten clones account for approximately 5.3% of the sample.

Per the germline V gene, MDHEN is the CDR1 and SYDVKM is the CDR2. From the cysteine up to the phenylalanine, the CDR3 has a length of 15 residues. CDR3 DNA is the only sequence kept; it has 45 bases, read in frame from the first base. V and J are truncated by 3 bases and 0 bases respectively, leaving an intervening sequence of 10 bases. This clonotype showed up many times. Its antigen is unknown. The record has no base qualities; no much larger clone is one base away. Recombination joined TRBV28 with TRBJ2-3; the D gene cannot be named for sure. The source is a woman aged 18 to 35 with Graves' hyperthyroidism. Sequenced input: blood. CDR3 reads: CASSFGISSTDTQYF. In nucleotide form, the sequence is TGTGCCAGCAGTTTCGGCATCTCTAGCACAGATACGCAGTATTTT. The full variable domain, completed from the reference TRBV28 and TRBJ2-3 proteins outside the CDR3, reads DVKVTQSSRYLVKRTGEKVFLECVQDMDHENMFWYRQDPGLGLRLIYFSYDVKMKEKGDIPEGYSVSREKKERFSLILESASTNQTSMYLCASSFGISSTDTQYFGPGTRLTVL.